A selection of T cell receptor beta chains follows, all from one sample in a study of cytomegalovirus exposure and HLA in healthy donors. Produced via immunoSEQ multiplex PCR; TCRdb's table is partial and in-frame only. The table includes just under 150,000 clones, about 87% detected once. The sequenced material came from PBMCs. These receptors all stem from a man aged 18-30 years in good health and CMV-seropositive. Both conserved end residues are part of each CDR3. Each record gives: J gene, clone size, D gene, V gene, CDR3 protein, CDR3 DNA. The D gene is left open where the match is weak. Only part of the rows carry a size: once, few, many, or a class if the clone is expanded.

J: TRBJ2-1; size: once; D: NA; V: TRBV7-9; CDR3: CASSQPWREDEQFF; DNA: TGTGCCAGCAGCCAGCCGTGGAGAGAGGATGAGCAGTTCTTC
J: TRBJ1-6; size: few; D: TRBD1; V: TRBV6-4; CDR3: CASSDGTGGSPLHF; DNA: TGTGCCAGCAGTGACGGGACAGGGGGCTCACCCCTCCACTTT
J: TRBJ1-2; size: NA; D: NA; V: TRBV4-1; CDR3: CASSQDFRPQPFYGYTF; DNA: TGCGCCAGCAGCCAAGATTTCAGGCCCCAGCCTTTCTATGGCTACACCTTC
J: TRBJ1-2; size: NA; D: NA; V: TRBV7-2; CDR3: CASTNSGLYGYTF; DNA: TGTGCCAGCACAAACTCAGGTCTCTATGGCTACACCTTC
J: TRBJ1-1; size: NA; D: TRBD1; V: TRBV6-1; CDR3: CASDRDLNTEAFF; DNA: TGTGCCAGCGACAGGGATCTGAACACTGAAGCTTTCTTT
J: TRBJ2-1; size: NA; D: TRBD2; V: TRBV18; CDR3: CASSPVGGGDEQFF; DNA: TGTGCCAGCTCACCAGTCGGGGGGGGAGATGAGCAGTTCTTC
J: TRBJ2-2; size: NA; D: NA; V: TRBV29-1; CDR3: CSGRQGGTGELFF; DNA: TGCAGCGGCCGACAGGGAGGCACCGGGGAGCTGTTTTTT
J: TRBJ2-1; size: NA; D: TRBD2; V: TRBV10-3; CDR3: CAITAGGNEQFF; DNA: TGTGCCATCACCGCGGGAGGAAATGAGCAGTTCTTC
J: TRBJ2-3; size: NA; D: NA; V: TRBV11-2; CDR3: CASSLVGPGLSTDTQYF; DNA: TGTGCCAGCAGCTTAGTAGGTCCAGGGCTTAGCACAGATACGCAGTATTTT
J: TRBJ1-1; size: NA; D: NA; V: TRBV30; CDR3: CASTLQNRKIEAFF; DNA: TGTGCCTCAACCCTCCAGAACAGAAAGATCGAAGCTTTCTTT
J: TRBJ1-2; size: NA; D: TRBD1; V: TRBV27; CDR3: CASSRYGTAHSGYTF; DNA: TGTGCCAGCAGCCGCTACGGGACAGCCCACAGCGGCTACACCTTC
J: TRBJ1-5; size: NA; D: NA; V: TRBV30; CDR3: CAWSGGRGQPQHF; DNA: TGTGCCTGGAGTGGAGGGCGGGGTCAGCCCCAGCATTTT
J: TRBJ1-1; size: NA; D: NA; V: TRBV19; CDR3: CASSIDRGTEAFF; DNA: TGTGCCAGTAGTATAGACAGGGGTACTGAAGCTTTCTTT
J: TRBJ1-2; size: once; D: TRBD1; V: TRBV5-5; CDR3: CASSLVWDRGREGYTF; DNA: TGTGCCAGCAGCTTGGTTTGGGACAGGGGGCGCGAAGGCTACACCTTC
J: TRBJ2-2; size: NA; D: NA; V: TRBV7-9; CDR3: CASSPTTFVGELFF; DNA: TGTGCCAGCAGCCCTACCACTTTCGTCGGGGAGCTGTTTTTT
J: TRBJ2-7; size: NA; D: NA; V: TRBV6-1; CDR3: CASSADRAYEQYF; DNA: TGTGCCAGCAGTGCAGACAGAGCCTACGAGCAGTACTTC
J: TRBJ1-3; size: NA; D: TRBD1; V: TRBV19; CDR3: CASSPGTVTGNTIYF; DNA: TGTGCCAGTAGTCCAGGGACAGTCACAGGAAACACCATATATTTT
J: TRBJ2-1; size: NA; D: TRBD1; V: TRBV5-1; CDR3: CASSFGDRSYNEQFF; DNA: TGCGCCAGCAGCTTTGGGGACAGGTCCTACAATGAGCAGTTCTTC
J: TRBJ2-1; size: NA; D: TRBD2; V: TRBV7-9; CDR3: CASSLTSGSTNEQFF; DNA: TGTGCCAGCAGCTTGACTAGCGGGAGTACCAATGAGCAGTTCTTC